Shown below are 20 T cell receptor beta chains from a single sample sequenced in a study of shared clonotypes between healthy human individuals. Assay used: immunoSEQ multiplex PCR; TCRdb lists only in-frame clones, some missing. The data show roughly 700,000 clones, over 65% seen once. The sequencing input was memory CD4+ T cells sorted from blood. Indicated subset: CD45RA-negative fraction. These receptors all stem from a woman aged 30 to 39 in good health.

The V gene is TRBV5-1, the J gene TRBJ1-4, with 8 nucleotides matching TRBD1. Trimming at V came to 2 bases and at J to 6 bases, leaving 6 bases not matched to a gene. The CDR3 consists of 15 residues. From germline, CDR1 is SGHRS and CDR2 YFSETQ. In nucleotides, the CDR3 is TGCGCCAGCAGCTTTGACGGACAGGGAGATGAAAAACTGTTTTTT. Amino acid sequence: CASSFDGQGDEKLFF. The whole variable domain, remainder taken from reference TRBV5-1 and TRBJ1-4, is KAGVTQTPRYLIKTRGQQVTLSCSPISGHRSVSWYQQTPGQGLQFLFEYFSETQRNKGNFPGRFSGRQFSNSRSEMNVSTLELGDSALYLCASSFDGQGDEKLFFGSGTQLSVL.

This clone was seen once. A much larger clone sits a single nucleotide away, making a read error possible. The chain carries TRBV7-9 and TRBJ2-1; TRBD2 matches at 10 bases. Germline CDR1 reads SEHNR; CDR2 reads FQNEAQ (reference sequence). CDR3 length: 16 residues. After removal of 2 bases from V and 0 bases from J, the junction contained 1 base not matched to a gene. The CDR3 DNA reads as TGTGCCAGCAGCTTAACTAGCGGGATCTCCTACAATGAGCAGTTCTTC. Protein product: CASSLTSGISYNEQFF.

Turning to this clone: Other DNA sequences in the same sample also yield this CDR3. The CDR3 DNA reads TGTGCCAGCAGCCGACAGGGCGACACTGAAGCTTTCTTT. Translating gives CASSRQGDTEAFF. The chain combines TRBV7-3 with TRBJ1-1; 7 bases are shared with TRBD1. After removal of 5 bases from V and 3 bases from J, the junction contained 3 bases not matched to a gene. CDR3 length: 13 amino acids. CDR1 SGHTA and CDR2 FQGTGA come from the germline V gene.

The chain joins TRBV19 to TRBJ1-5; weak D call: TRBD1 (6 bases). V dropped 7 bases and J dropped 6 bases, with 19 bases sitting between them. In germline, CDR1 is LNHDA, CDR2 SQIVND (reference sequence). This CDR3 contains 15 residues. The chain's CDR3 is CASTRGTLLGQPQHF. CDR3 coding DNA: TGTGCCAGTACCCGGGGGACACTATTGGGTCAGCCCCAGCATTTT.

This clone was found once. One junction end does not reproduce the germline sequence, and a read error may be involved. The rearrangement joins TRBV4-2 to TRBJ1-4, with D possibly being TRBD1 (5 bases). CDR3 length: 18 amino acids. The germline CDR1 and CDR2 sequences are LGHNA and YNFKEQ. CDR3: CASTQDILWGDRGEKLFF. The CDR3 region has the DNA TGTGCCAGCACCCAAGATATCCTCTGGGGGGATCGGGGGGAAAAACTGTTTTTT.

The chain joins TRBV13 to TRBJ2-7; D gene uncertain. The CDR3 is made up of 13 amino acids. V was trimmed by 5 bases and J by 0 bases, leaving 8 bases between them. Germline CDR1 is PRHDT and CDR2 is FYEKMQ (reference sequence). The CDR3 here is CASSRQSSYEQYF. In nucleotides, the CDR3 is TGTGCCAGCAGCAGGCAGAGCTCCTACGAGCAGTACTTC.

This clone showed up just a few times. The rearrangement links TRBV20-1 to TRBJ2-1, with D hard to call. The CDR3 is made up of 9 amino acids. Deletions cut 7 bases from V and 8 bases from J, with 6 bases between. CDR1 is DFQATT, CDR2 SNEGSKA, per germline (reference sequence). CDR3 amino acids: CSVSYEQFF. CDR3 nucleotide sequence: TGCAGTGTTAGCTATGAGCAGTTCTTC.

The chain joins TRBV6-6 to TRBJ1-1, with TRBD1 identical over 7 bases. J gave up 3 bases and V 6 bases, and 4 bases lay outside the gene matches. The germline gives CDR1 MNHNY, CDR2 SVGAGI (reference sequence). CDR3 length equals 13 residues. The CDR3 sequence: CASRKQGYTEAFF. The CDR3 DNA sequence: TGTGCCAGCAGAAAACAGGGGTACACTGAAGCTTTCTTT.

The V call is TRBV23-1, the J call TRBJ1-1; TRBD1 agrees at 9 bases. TRBV23-1 is an open reading frame whose function is uncertain. The length of the CDR3 is 17 residues. The V segment lost 3 bases and the J segment 4 bases; nucleotides outside the gene matches: 12. CDR3 sequence reads: CASSHSWTGVRSTEAFF. In DNA form, the CDR3 reads TGCGCCAGCAGTCATAGCTGGACAGGGGTTCGGAGCACTGAAGCTTTCTTT.

V gene TRBV30 combines with J gene TRBJ1-1; D remains ambiguous. Trimming removed 2 bases from V and 6 bases from J, with 22 bases in between. This CDR3 has 16 amino acids. Germline-derived CDR1 and CDR2 are GTSNPN and SVGIG (reference sequence). The CDR3 loop is CAWSPYGVSFWAEAFF. Written as DNA, the CDR3 is TGTGCCTGGAGTCCATATGGCGTATCCTTTTGGGCTGAAGCTTTCTTT.

This clone was seen only a few times. The chain joins TRBV6-5 to TRBJ1-1; 8 bases line up with TRBD1. This CDR3 spans 15 amino acids. Unmatched junction bases numbered 6, after V lost 2 bases and J lost 4 bases. Germline V lookup: CDR1 MNHEY, CDR2 SVGAGI. CDR3 bases: TGTGCCAGCAGTTACCTGGACAGGGAGGGCACTGAAGCTTTCTTT. The encoded protein is CASSYLDREGTEAFF.

On this clone: Additional DNA sequences in this sample encode the identical CDR3. The chain is built from TRBV2 and TRBJ2-7, with D unresolved. Trimming stripped 4 bases from V and 2 bases from J, with 3 bases between. CDR3 length: 11 amino acids. The germline gives CDR1 SNHLY, CDR2 FYNNEI. DNA for the CDR3: TGTGCCAGCAGTGGCACCTACGAGCAGTACTTC. Protein: CASSGTYEQYF. Complete variable domain (other parts from reference TRBV2 and TRBJ2-7): EPEVTQTPSHQVTQMGQEVILRCVPISNHLYFYWYRQILGQKVEFLVSFYNNEISEKSEIFDDQFSVERPDGSNFTLKIRSTKLEDSAMYFCASSGTYEQYFGPGTRLTVT.

The rearrangement joins TRBV11-2 to TRBJ1-4; possibly TRBD1 for D (6 bases). The V gene's germline CDR1 is SGHAT and CDR2 FQNNGV. Trimming removed 4 bases at V and 7 bases at J, with 10 bases between. The CDR3 extends over 13 amino acids. The DNA for the CDR3 is TGTGCCAGCAGCTCAGAGGGGGGTGAAAAACTGTTTTTT. Its translation is CASSSEGGEKLFF.

This clone was detected a few times. The rearrangement links TRBV4-1 to TRBJ2-7; D may match TRBD1 or TRBD2 (7 bases each). V lost 5 bases, J lost 1 base, and 18 bases lay in between. This CDR3 is 16 amino acids long. The germline V gene has CDR1 MGHRA and CDR2 YSYEKL. Here the CDR3 reads CASSMGPGGGSYEQYF. The CDR3 nucleotides read TGCGCCAGCAGCATGGGGCCAGGGGGGGGATCCTACGAGCAGTACTTC.

In regard to this clone: A much larger clone sits a single nucleotide away, making a read error possible. The V and J genes are TRBV7-2 and TRBJ2-1, with D perhaps matching TRBD2 (5 bases). CDR1 and CDR2 from the germline V gene are SGHTA and FQGNSA. The CDR3 extends over 15 amino acids. The ends were cut back, 5 bases at V and 0 bases at J, with 11 bases in the middle. In DNA form, the CDR3 reads TGTGCCAGCAGCCCCCCGGGGAGCTCCTACAATGAGCAGTTCTTC. Amino acids: CASSPPGSSYNEQFF.

The sample holds a few counts of this clone. The genes are TRBV19 and TRBJ1-5; no reliable D call. Trimming shortened V by 7 bases and J by 1 base, and 8 bases separated the two germline ends. Germline V gene lookup returns CDR1 LNHDA and CDR2 SQIVND (reference sequence). The CDR3 covers 13 residues. In nucleotides, the CDR3 is TGTGCCAGTACCTATAAAAGCAATCAGCCCCAGCATTTT. Translated: CASTYKSNQPQHF.

This chain joins TRBV7-9 and TRBJ2-5; D is uncertain. From germline, CDR1 is SEHNR and CDR2 FQNEAQ (reference sequence). Trimming shortened V by 1 base and J by 5 bases, and 8 bases separated the two germline ends. The CDR3 extends over 13 amino acids. The CDR3 loop reads CASSLGGSETQYF. The CDR3 DNA follows: TGTGCCAGCAGCTTAGGCGGTTCGGAGACCCAGTACTTC.

The chain links TRBV6-1 to TRBJ2-5, with a possible D match to TRBD1 (6 bases). In germline, CDR1 is MNHNS, CDR2 SASEGT. The CDR3 loop spans 14 amino acids. Trimming took off 8 bases at V and 5 bases at J, with 18 bases between the two ends. CDR3 coding DNA: TGTGCCAGCTCCCTCGCGGCTAGGGGGGAGACCCAGTACTTC. It yields the protein CASSLAARGETQYF.

The count of this clone is one. The chain employs TRBV28 and TRBJ1-5; D gene uncertain. Germline V gene data show CDR1 as MDHEN and CDR2 as SYDVKM. This CDR3 spans 15 amino acids. V lost 6 bases and J 4 bases, leaving 16 bases between the germline ends. CDR3 nucleotide sequence: TGTGCCAGCAGCACCGACCCTTTTGGGAATCAGCCCCAGCATTTT. As protein: CASSTDPFGNQPQHF.

Regarding this clone: This sample also contains other DNA sequences that code for the same CDR3. This chain uses TRBV18 with TRBJ2-7; 8 nucleotides align to TRBD1. Germline assignment: CDR1 KGHSH and CDR2 LQKENI. The ends lost 4 bases at V and 6 bases at J; junction bases unmatched: 2. This CDR3 comprises 12 residues. The CDR3 here is CASSRTGSEQYF. CDR3 nucleotide sequence: TGTGCCAGCTCACGGACAGGGTCCGAGCAGTACTTC.